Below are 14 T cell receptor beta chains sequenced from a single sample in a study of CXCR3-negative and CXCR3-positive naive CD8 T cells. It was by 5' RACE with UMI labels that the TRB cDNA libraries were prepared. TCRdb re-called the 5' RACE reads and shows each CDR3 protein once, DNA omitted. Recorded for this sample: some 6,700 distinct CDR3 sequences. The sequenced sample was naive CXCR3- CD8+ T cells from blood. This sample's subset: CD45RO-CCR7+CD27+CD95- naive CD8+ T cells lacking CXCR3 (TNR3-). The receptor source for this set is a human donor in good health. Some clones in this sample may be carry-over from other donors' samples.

Here the CDR3 reads CASSQDSASGTEAFF. The V gene is TRBV4-1, the J gene TRBJ1-1. CDR3 length equals 15 residues. The germline gives CDR1 MGHRA, CDR2 YSYEKL.

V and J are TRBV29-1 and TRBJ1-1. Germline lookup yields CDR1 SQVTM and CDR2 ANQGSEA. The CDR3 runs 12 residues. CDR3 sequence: CSGVGGLAEAFF.

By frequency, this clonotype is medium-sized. The CDR3 is CASSEGSTYEQFF. This rearrangement joins TRBV25-1 to TRBJ2-1; with no DNA, the TCRdb D assignment of TRBD2 cannot be verified. This CDR3 spans 13 amino acids. Germline values: CDR1 MGHDK, CDR2 SYGVNS.

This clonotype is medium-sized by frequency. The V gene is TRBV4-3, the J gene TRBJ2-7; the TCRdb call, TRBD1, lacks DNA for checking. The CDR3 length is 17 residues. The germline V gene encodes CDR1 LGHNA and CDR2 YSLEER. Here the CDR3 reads CASSQDSPGRGLYEQYF.

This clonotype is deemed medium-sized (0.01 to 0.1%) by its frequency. The CDR3 reads CSVESKGEAFF. This chain connects TRBV29-1 to TRBJ1-1; TCRdb proposes TRBD1, but this gene call is untestable without DNA. The V gene's germline CDR1 is SQVTM and CDR2 ANQGSEA. The CDR3 has 11 amino acids.

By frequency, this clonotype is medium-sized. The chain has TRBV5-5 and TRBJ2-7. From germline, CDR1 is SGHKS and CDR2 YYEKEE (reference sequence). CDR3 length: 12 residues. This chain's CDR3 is CASIGASYEQYF.

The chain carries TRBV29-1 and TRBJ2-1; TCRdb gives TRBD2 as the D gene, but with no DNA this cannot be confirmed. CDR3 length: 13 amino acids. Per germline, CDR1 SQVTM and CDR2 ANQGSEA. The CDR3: CSVAGGAGNEQFF.

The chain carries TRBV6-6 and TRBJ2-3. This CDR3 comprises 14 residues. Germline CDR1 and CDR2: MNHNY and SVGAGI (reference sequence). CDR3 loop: CASSYSDSTDTQYF.

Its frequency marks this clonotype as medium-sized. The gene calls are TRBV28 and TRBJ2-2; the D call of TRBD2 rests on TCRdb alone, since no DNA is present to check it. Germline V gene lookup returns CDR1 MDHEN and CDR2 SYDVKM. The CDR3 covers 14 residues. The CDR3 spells CASSEPGLAGELFF.

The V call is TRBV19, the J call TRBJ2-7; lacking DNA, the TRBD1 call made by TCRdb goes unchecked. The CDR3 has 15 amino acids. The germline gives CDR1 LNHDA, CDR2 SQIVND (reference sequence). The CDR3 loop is CASSILRGQGHEQYF.

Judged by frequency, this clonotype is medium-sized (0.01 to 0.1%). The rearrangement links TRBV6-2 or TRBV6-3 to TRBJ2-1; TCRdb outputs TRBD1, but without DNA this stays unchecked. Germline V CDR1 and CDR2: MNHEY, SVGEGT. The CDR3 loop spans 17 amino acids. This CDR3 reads CASSYHPQGGDINEQFF.

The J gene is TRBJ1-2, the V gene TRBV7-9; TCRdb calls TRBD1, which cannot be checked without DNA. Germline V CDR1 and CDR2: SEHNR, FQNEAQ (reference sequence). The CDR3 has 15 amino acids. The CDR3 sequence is CASSPNTGANYGYTF.

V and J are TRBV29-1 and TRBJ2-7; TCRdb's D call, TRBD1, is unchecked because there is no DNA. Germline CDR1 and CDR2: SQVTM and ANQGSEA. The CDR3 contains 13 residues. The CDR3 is CSAEGTDKYEQYF.

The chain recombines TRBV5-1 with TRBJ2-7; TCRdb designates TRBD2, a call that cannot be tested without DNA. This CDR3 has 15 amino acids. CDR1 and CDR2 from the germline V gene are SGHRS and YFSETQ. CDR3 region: CASSLGTSGSYEQYF.